The 19 T cell receptor beta chains given below trace back to one sample, sequenced in a study of neurological immune-mediated disorders (dated by TCRdb to the late 2010s). Libraries were constructed by 5' RACE. Instrument on record: Illumina HiSeq 2500. Starting from the raw public reads, TCRdb applied fastp trimming at Q25, assembled clones with MiXCR and retained in-frame beta chains. Every distinct CDR3 protein forms one entry, paired with its most common genes and DNA. The sample includes roughly 100,000 distinct CDR3 sequences, with around 3.3% observed a single time. 6% of the sample rests with the top ten. Sequencing used PBMCs. These receptors were taken from a woman aged 18-29 years with multiple sclerosis.

This clonotype was detected many times. The V call is TRBV10-3, the J call TRBJ2-1; D is undetermined. The CDR3 loop spans 14 amino acids. V lost 0 bases, J lost 0 bases, and 3 bases lay in between. The germline gives CDR1 ENHRY, CDR2 SYGVKD. The CDR3 DNA is TGTGCCATCAGTGAGTCTGGCTCCTACAATGAGCAGTTCTTC. Translating gives CAISESGSYNEQFF.

In this sample, this clonotype turned up many times. The rearrangement uses TRBV12-3 or TRBV12-4 and TRBJ1-5, with D maybe TRBD1 (6 bases). V dropped 5 bases and J dropped 0 bases, with 11 bases sitting between them. This CDR3 region has 15 residues. Here the CDR3 reads CASSPQGISNQPQHF. In DNA, the CDR3 is TGTGCCAGCAGTCCGCAGGGGATTAGCAATCAGCCCCAGCATTTT.

This clonotype was counted at least ten times. The J gene is TRBJ1-5, the V gene TRBV5-6; D gene unclear. V lost 3 bases to trimming and J lost 4 bases, with 8 bases between them. CDR3 length: 13 amino acids. Germline-derived CDR1 and CDR2 are SGHDT and YYEEEE. CDR3 sequence: CASSSTPNQPQHF. The CDR3, as DNA: TGTGCCAGCAGCTCAACACCTAATCAGCCCCAGCATTTT.

This clonotype was observed at least ten times. The rearrangement uses TRBV5-1 and TRBJ2-1; D ambiguous. V lost 2 bases and J lost 7, with 7 bases in between. CDR3 length: 12 residues. Germline lookup yields CDR1 SGHRS and CDR2 YFSETQ. The CDR3 nucleotides read TGCGCCAGCAGCTTAGGGCGAAATGAGCAGTTCTTC. This translates into CASSLGRNEQFF.

This clonotype occurred many times. The chain recombines TRBV5-1 with TRBJ2-1, with TRBD1 matching 10 bases. This CDR3 comprises 14 residues. Unmatched junction bases numbered 4, after V lost 0 bases and J lost 10 bases. Germline-derived CDR1 and CDR2 are SGHRS and YFSETQ. The CDR3 DNA reads TGCGCCAGCAGCTTGGAGGTGACAGGGGGCGAGCAGTTCTTC. Its protein is CASSLEVTGGEQFF. Combining the CDR3 with reference TRBV5-1 and TRBJ2-1 gives the whole variable domain KAGVTQTPRYLIKTRGQQVTLSCSPISGHRSVSWYQQTPGQGLQFLFEYFSETQRNKGNFPGRFSGRQFSNSRSEMNVSTLELGDSALYLCASSLEVTGGEQFFGPGTRLTVL.

This clonotype has ten or more counts. V usage is TRBV15 and J usage is TRBJ2-1, with 9 bases matching TRBD2. Germline V CDR1 and CDR2: LNHNV, YYDKDF (reference sequence). The CDR3 extends over 16 amino acids. After removal of 0 bases from V and 7 bases from J, the junction contained 7 bases not matched to a gene. DNA of the CDR3: TGTGCCACCAGCAGAGAGGGCGGGGGGGCCACGAATGAGCAGTTCTTC. It encodes CATSREGGGATNEQFF.

This clonotype has ten or more counts. The gene calls are TRBV6-5 and TRBJ1-1, with 9 positions matching TRBD1. The CDR3 extends over 13 amino acids. Trimming at V came to 1 base and at J to 9 bases, leaving 3 bases not matched to a gene. Germline V lookup: CDR1 MNHEY, CDR2 SVGAGI. In nucleotides, the CDR3 is TGTGCCAGCAGTTACTGGACAGGGGCTAAAGCTTTCTTT. Amino acid sequence: CASSYWTGAKAFF.

In this sample, this clonotype turned up many times. The J gene is TRBJ1-6, the V gene TRBV6-5; TRBD1 might be the D (5 bases). V lost 2 bases and J lost 7, with 9 bases in between. The CDR3 is 14 amino acids. The germline CDR1 and CDR2 sequences are MNHEY and SVGAGI. CDR3 region: CASSYRGWNSPLHF. The CDR3 nucleotides are TGTGCCAGCAGTTACCGGGGGTGGAATTCACCCCTCCACTTT.

This clonotype was recorded many times. The rearrangement uses TRBV18 and TRBJ2-7; D is ambiguous. Germline V gene sequence: CDR1 KGHSH, CDR2 LQKENI. Trimming pared 5 bases from V and 0 bases from J, leaving 8 bases between. The CDR3 spans 13 residues. The DNA of the CDR3 is TGTGCCAGCTCATCCGACATCTCCTACGAGCAGTACTTC. This gives the protein CASSSDISYEQYF.

This clonotype was detected ten times or more. The chain employs TRBV12-3 or TRBV12-4 and TRBJ1-4, with 8 bases that match TRBD1. V lost 3 bases and J lost 7; bases outside the gene matches: 4. The CDR3 runs to 14 residues. As DNA, the CDR3 is TGTGCCAGCAGTTTCGGGCAGGGGGCTGAAAAACTGTTTTTT. Protein product: CASSFGQGAEKLFF.

Many counts were recorded for this clonotype. The V gene is TRBV5-1, the J gene TRBJ2-7, with TRBD2 matching 9 bases. The CDR3 runs 14 residues. Trimming removed 4 bases from V and 0 bases from J; junction bases left unmatched: 2. Germline loops: CDR1 SGHRS, CDR2 YFSETQ. The CDR3 region is CASSPTSGSYEQYF. The CDR3 DNA follows: TGCGCCAGCAGCCCGACTAGCGGCTCCTACGAGCAGTACTTC.

This clonotype was detected ten times or more. J is TRBJ1-6 and V is TRBV9; 12 bases line up with TRBD1. V dropped 3 bases and J dropped 10; count of bases not matched to a gene: 5. Per germline, CDR1 SGDLS and CDR2 YYNGEE. The CDR3 sequence is 15 residues long. The DNA of the CDR3 is TGTGCCAGCAGCGCTTCCGGGACAGGGGGCTCACCCCTCCACTTT. Its translation: CASSASGTGGSPLHF.

This clonotype has at least ten counts. The chain has TRBV2 and TRBJ1-2; D is perhaps TRBD1 (6 bases). Germline-derived CDR1 and CDR2 are SNHLY and FYNNEI. V was cut by 3 bases and J by 6 bases, with 11 bases left in between. This CDR3 has 13 amino acids. The CDR3 DNA is TGTGCCAGCAGTGATACGTCAGGGGATGGCTACACCTTC. It yields the protein CASSDTSGDGYTF.

This clonotype has at least ten counts. The chain combines TRBV3-1 with TRBJ1-6; no clear D gene. The CDR3 is made up of 14 amino acids. CDR1 and CDR2 from the germline V gene are LGHDT and YNNKEL (reference sequence). Trimming took 1 base from V and 6 from J, leaving 7 bases between them. The DNA of the CDR3 is TGTGCCAGCAGCCAAGTCACGGGTAATTCACCCCTCCACTTT. Protein product: CASSQVTGNSPLHF.

This clonotype has at least ten counts. The chain joins TRBV29-1 to TRBJ2-7; TRBD1 aligns across 8 bases. The CDR3 sequence is 11 residues long. Germline V gene lookup returns CDR1 SQVTM and CDR2 ANQGSEA. V shed 7 bases, J shed 3 bases, and the junction held 2 bases outside the gene matches. The CDR3 reads CSGGQGYEQYF. The CDR3 region has the DNA TGCAGCGGCGGACAGGGCTACGAGCAGTACTTC.

This clonotype was counted at least ten times. This chain uses TRBV20-1 with TRBJ1-5, with D uncertain. V gave up 5 bases and J gave up 1 base, with 12 bases separating them. The CDR3 is made up of 14 amino acids. The germline gives CDR1 DFQATT, CDR2 SNEGSKA (reference sequence). This CDR3 reads CSAPKIGSNQPQHF. CDR3 DNA sequence: TGCAGTGCTCCTAAGATTGGGAGCAATCAGCCCCAGCATTTT.

This clonotype was detected ten times or more. The chain is built from TRBV7-6 and TRBJ2-7, with TRBD1 matching 9 bases. In germline, CDR1 is SGHVS, CDR2 FNYEAQ. The CDR3 sequence is 15 residues long. With V trimmed by 5 bases and J by 1 base, 6 bases remained unmatched. The CDR3 region has the DNA TGTGCCAGCAGCGACATCGGGACAGGGTCCTACGAGCAGTACTTC. It encodes CASSDIGTGSYEQYF. Full variable domain (missing parts from reference TRBV7-6 and TRBJ2-7): GAGVSQSPRYKVTKRGQDVALRCDPISGHVSLYWYRQALGQGPEFLTYFNYEAQQDKSGLPNDRFSAERPEGSISTLTIQRTEQRDSAMYRCASSDIGTGSYEQYFGPGTRLTVT.

In its sample, this clonotype was seen many times. The V call is TRBV20-1, the J call TRBJ1-4; D is uncertain. Looked up from germline, CDR1 is DFQATT and CDR2 is SNEGSKA (reference sequence). CDR3 size: 16 residues. The ends were cut back, 0 bases at V and 2 bases at J, with 13 bases in the middle. The CDR3 region is CSARDLSATTNEKLFF. In DNA form, the CDR3 reads TGCAGTGCTAGAGATCTCTCGGCGACCACTAATGAAAAACTGTTTTTT.

In its sample, this clonotype was seen many times. V and J are TRBV5-1 and TRBJ2-7; TRBD1 aligns across 10 bases. J was trimmed by 5 bases and V by 4 bases; bases with no gene match: 6. The CDR3 totals 14 residues. Germline CDR1 reads SGHRS; CDR2 reads YFSETQ. CDR3 sequence: CASSHRDRGDEQYF. CDR3 in DNA: TGCGCCAGCAGCCACCGGGACAGGGGCGACGAGCAGTACTTC.